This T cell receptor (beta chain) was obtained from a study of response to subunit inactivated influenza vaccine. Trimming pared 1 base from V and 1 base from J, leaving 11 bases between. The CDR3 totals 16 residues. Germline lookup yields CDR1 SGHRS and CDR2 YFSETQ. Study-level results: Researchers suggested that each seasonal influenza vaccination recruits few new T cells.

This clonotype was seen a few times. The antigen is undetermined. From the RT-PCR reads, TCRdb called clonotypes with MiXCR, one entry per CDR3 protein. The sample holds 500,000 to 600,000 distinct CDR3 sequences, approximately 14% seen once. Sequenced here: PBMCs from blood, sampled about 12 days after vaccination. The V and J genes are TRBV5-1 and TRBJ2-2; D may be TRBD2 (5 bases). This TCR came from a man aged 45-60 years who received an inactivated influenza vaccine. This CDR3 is CASSLLTNLNTGELFF. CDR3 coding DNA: TGCGCCAGCAGCTTGCTGACTAACCTGAACACCGGGGAGCTGTTTTTT.